The 18 T cell receptor beta chains below all came from one sample that was sequenced in a study of T-cell memory formation after mild COVID-19 (dated by TCRdb to 2020 to 2023). Receptor amplification or capture employed 5' RACE. Sequencing took place on an Illumina NovaSeq 6000. TCRdb reprocessing: public reads trimmed at Q25 with fastp, clones called with MiXCR, in-frame beta chains kept. CDR3 protein duplicates are merged, each entry listing the most common genes and DNA. The sample profile shows almost 550,000 distinct CDR3 sequences; around 20% of them were found once. The top ten clonotypes cover around an eighth of the sample. Specimen: PBMCs or a T cell subset sorted from them (not recorded which). The source is an adult woman who had mild COVID-19 (a few samples of this study predate the infection). The sample titles of this study are shuffled in the database, so cell type and time point are left out; the donor was told from shared clones.

The rearrangement joins TRBV9 to TRBJ2-5; D unclear. The germline CDR1 and CDR2 sequences are SGDLS and YYNGEE. CDR3 size: 14 residues. Trimming took 0 bases from V and 0 from J, leaving 6 bases between them. DNA of the CDR3: TGTGCCAGCAGCGTAGAAGGGCACCAAGAGACCCAGTACTTC. It is translated as CASSVEGHQETQYF.

This clonotype was seen a few times. The chain uses TRBV27 and TRBJ2-7; 7 bases line up with TRBD1. J was trimmed by 2 bases and V by 8 bases; bases with no gene match: 12. There are 15 residues in the CDR3. Germline assignment: CDR1 MNHEY and CDR2 SMNVEV (reference sequence). The CDR3 spells CASVKPGQSPYEQYF. The CDR3 DNA sequence: TGTGCCAGCGTGAAACCGGGACAGTCCCCCTACGAGCAGTACTTC.

This clonotype was seen a handful of times. V gene TRBV5-1 combines with J gene TRBJ2-7; 10 bases map to TRBD1. CDR3 length: 16 amino acids. CDR1 and CDR2 from the germline V gene are SGHRS and YFSETQ. Trimming at V came to 3 bases and at J to 4 bases, leaving 10 bases not matched to a gene. CDR3 sequence reads: CASSSMAGTGVYEQYF. For the CDR3, the DNA is TGCGCCAGCAGCTCGATGGCCGGGACAGGGGTTTACGAGCAGTACTTC.

This chain uses TRBV5-5 with TRBJ2-3, with D hard to call. Germline lookup yields CDR1 SGHKS and CDR2 YYEKEE (reference sequence). Trimming removed 4 bases from V and 3 bases from J, with 12 bases in between. This CDR3 region has 14 residues. CDR3 nucleotide sequence: TGTGCCAGCAGCCCGTCCTCTAGGACAGATACGCAGTATTTT. Translated, it gives CASSPSSRTDTQYF.

The chain is built from TRBV6-5 and TRBJ1-6; 10 bases agree with TRBD1. CDR3 length equals 15 residues. Trimming removed 7 bases from V and 6 bases from J; junction bases left unmatched: 6. Germline CDR1 MNHEY, CDR2 SVGAGI. CDR3 DNA sequence: TGTGCCAGCATTCGGGACAGGGGTTTTAATTCACCCCTCCACTTT. Amino acid sequence: CASIRDRGFNSPLHF.

The chain recombines TRBV20-1 with TRBJ2-7; unclear D gene. Germline CDR1 and CDR2: DFQATT and SNEGSKA (reference sequence). Trimming cost V 5 bases and J 0 bases, with 8 bases left between them. This CDR3 is built from 12 residues. This chain's CDR3 is CSAGPTSYEQYF. The CDR3 DNA reads TGCAGTGCTGGGCCTACCTCCTACGAGCAGTACTTC.

The table lists this clonotype with a few counts. The V gene is TRBV5-1, the J gene TRBJ2-5; D is unclear. Germline CDR1 SGHRS, CDR2 YFSETQ. Trimming left V 4 bases short and J 5 bases short, with 9 bases between. There are 12 residues in the CDR3. The CDR3 DNA is TGCGCCAGCAGCGCTAATGGGGAGACCCAGTACTTC. Amino acid sequence: CASSANGETQYF.

Note on this clonotype: Germline is not matched at one junction end, which may reflect a read error. The J gene is TRBJ1-1, the V gene TRBV5-1; 7 nucleotides line up with TRBD1. From germline, CDR1 is SGHRS and CDR2 YFSETQ. This CDR3 comprises 14 residues. The CDR3 DNA follows: TGCACCAGCAGCCAGGGGGGCTTGAACACTGACGCTTTCTTT. Its protein is CTSSQGGLNTDAFF.

The rearrangement links TRBV7-9 to TRBJ2-5; the match to TRBD1 covers 8 bases. The germline gives CDR1 SEHNR, CDR2 FQNEAQ (reference sequence). The J segment lost 1 base and the V segment lost 5 bases, leaving 9 bases of the junction unmatched. The CDR3 is 16 amino acids. This CDR3 is CASSRRQGARQETQYF. The CDR3 nucleotides are TGTGCCAGCAGCCGGAGGCAGGGGGCGCGCCAAGAGACCCAGTACTTC.

This clonotype was counted a few times. V usage is TRBV12-3 or TRBV12-4 and J usage is TRBJ2-7; 12 nucleotides match TRBD2. The length of the CDR3 is 16 residues. The V and J ends lost 7 bases and 2 bases, in that order; junction bases with no gene match: 9. CDR3 in DNA: TGTGCCAGCACCTTAGGGGGACTAGCGGGCGCCTACGAGCAGTACTTC. It encodes CASTLGGLAGAYEQYF.

This clonotype has more than one count but fewer than ten. V usage is TRBV19 and J usage is TRBJ1-1; no clear D gene. CDR3 size: 13 residues. Trimming shortened V by 7 bases and J by 4 bases, and 13 bases separated the two germline ends. Germline V gene lookup returns CDR1 LNHDA and CDR2 SQIVND (reference sequence). CDR3 sequence (DNA): TGTGCCAGTATTGGGTCGTGGAGCACTGAAGCTTTCTTT. Amino acids: CASIGSWSTEAFF. Full variable domain (remainder filled in from reference TRBV19 and TRBJ1-1): DGGITQSPKYLFRKEGQNVTLSCEQNLNHDAMYWYRQDPGQGLRLIYYSQIVNDFQKGDIAEGYSVSREKKESFPLTVTSAQKNPTAFYLCASIGSWSTEAFFGQGTRLTVV.

The DNA for the CDR3 is TGTGCCAGCAGCTTAGGTTCCGGGACTTCAAACATTCAGTACTTC. Translation: CASSLGSGTSNIQYF. The chain recombines TRBV7-6 with TRBJ2-4; TRBD2 is a possible D gene (6 bases). Trimming took off 1 base at V and 6 bases at J, with 13 bases between the two ends. Germline loops: CDR1 SGHVS, CDR2 FNYEAQ. CDR3 size: 15 residues.

The V call is TRBV10-3, the J call TRBJ1-1, with D perhaps matching TRBD1 (5 bases). The CDR3 extends over 17 amino acids. Trimming removed 1 base at V and 0 bases at J, with 15 bases between. Germline V CDR1 and CDR2: ENHRY, SYGVKD. CDR3 bases: TGTGCCATCAGTGAGTTTCCCCCGGGGACGGTGAACACTGAAGCTTTCTTT. Its protein is CAISEFPPGTVNTEAFF.

V and J are TRBV6-6 and TRBJ1-2; the D gene is possibly TRBD1 (5 bases). The CDR3 contains 14 residues. CDR1 MNHNY and CDR2 SVGAGI come from the germline V gene (reference sequence). Deletions cut 11 bases from V and 7 bases from J, with 23 bases between. CDR3 protein: CAARPLGRASGYTF. Here the CDR3 DNA reads TGTGCCGCCCGCCCCCTCGGCAGGGCGAGTGGCTACACCTTC.

This clonotype was picked up a small number of times. The chain joins TRBV30 to TRBJ2-7; D unresolved. The CDR3 totals 13 residues. Germline V lookup: CDR1 GTSNPN, CDR2 SVGIG (reference sequence). The ends were cut back, 0 bases at V and 2 bases at J, with 8 bases in the middle. The chain's CDR3 is CAWSVAGPYEQYF. The CDR3 nucleotides are TGTGCCTGGAGTGTTGCAGGACCCTACGAGCAGTACTTC.

The chain combines TRBV7-2 with TRBJ2-2; 13 bases fit TRBD2. The CDR3 extends over 20 amino acids. CDR1 and CDR2 from the germline V gene are SGHTA and FQGNSA. After removal of 1 base from V and 6 bases from J, the junction contained 14 bases not matched to a gene. The CDR3 DNA reads TGTGCCAGCAGCTTAGTGGGGACTAGCGGGAAAACTTACCGATCCGGGGAGCTGTTTTTT. Translating gives CASSLVGTSGKTYRSGELFF.

This clonotype was seen more than once but under ten times. The chain combines TRBV29-1 with TRBJ2-1, with TRBD2 matching over 7 bases. After removal of 3 bases from V and 15 bases from J, the junction contained 5 bases not matched to a gene. Germline V CDR1 and CDR2: SQVTM, ANQGSEA. The CDR3 sequence is 10 residues long. CDR3 nucleotide sequence: TGCAGCGTTGATGAGGGAGGGCTGTTCTTC. It yields the protein CSVDEGGLFF.

The chain has TRBV6-5 and TRBJ2-2; TRBD1 matches 10 bases. Germline-derived CDR1 and CDR2 are MNHEY and SVGAGI. V lost 5 bases, J lost 5 bases, and 5 bases stayed unmatched. The CDR3 runs to 15 residues. The CDR3 spells CASSTDRGLTGELFF. The DNA of the CDR3 is TGTGCCAGCAGTACTGACAGGGGGCTAACCGGGGAGCTGTTTTTT.